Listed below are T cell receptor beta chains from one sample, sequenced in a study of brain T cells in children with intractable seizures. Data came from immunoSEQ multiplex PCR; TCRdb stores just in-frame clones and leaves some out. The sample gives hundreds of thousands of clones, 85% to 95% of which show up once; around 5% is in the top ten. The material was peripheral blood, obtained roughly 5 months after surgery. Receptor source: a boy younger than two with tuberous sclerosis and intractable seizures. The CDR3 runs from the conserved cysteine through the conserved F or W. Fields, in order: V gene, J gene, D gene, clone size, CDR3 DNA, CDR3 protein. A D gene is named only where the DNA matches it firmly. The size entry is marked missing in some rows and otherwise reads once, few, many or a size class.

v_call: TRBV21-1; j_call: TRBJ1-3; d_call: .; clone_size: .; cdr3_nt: TGTGCCAGCTGGCGTCCCCCTTCAGGGGACCTTGGAAACACCATATATTTT; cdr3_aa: CASWRPPSGDLGNTIYF
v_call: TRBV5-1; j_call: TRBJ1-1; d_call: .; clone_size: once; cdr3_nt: TGCGCCAGCAGCCTCGATCAAGGGGAGGGTGAAGCTTTCTTT; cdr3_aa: CASSLDQGEGEAFF
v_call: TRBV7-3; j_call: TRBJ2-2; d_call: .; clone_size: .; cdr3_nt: TGTGCCAGCAGCTTAGGGAGCGACACCGGGGAGCTGTTTTTT; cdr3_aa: CASSLGSDTGELFF
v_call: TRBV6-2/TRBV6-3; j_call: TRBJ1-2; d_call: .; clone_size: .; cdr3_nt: TGTGCCAGCAGTCGGCGATCAGGGACCTCTAACTATGGCTACACCTTC; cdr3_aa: CASSRRSGTSNYGYTF
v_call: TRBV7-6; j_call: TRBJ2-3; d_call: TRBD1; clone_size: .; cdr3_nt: TGTGCCAGCAGCCACCGGGACAGGGGCGGGGATACGCAGTATTTT; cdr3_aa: CASSHRDRGGDTQYF
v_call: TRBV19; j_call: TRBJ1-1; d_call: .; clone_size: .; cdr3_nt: TGTGCCAGTAGTATAGAAACAGGGAACACTGAAGCTTTCTTT; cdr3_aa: CASSIETGNTEAFF
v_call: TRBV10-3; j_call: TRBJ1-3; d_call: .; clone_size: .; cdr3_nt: TGTGCCATCAGTGAGGTCCATCCAGGGAGCGGAAACACCATATATTTT; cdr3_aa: CAISEVHPGSGNTIYF
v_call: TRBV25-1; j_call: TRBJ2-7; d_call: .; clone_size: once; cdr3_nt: TGTGCCAGCAGGGACCTTTGGTACGAGCAGTACTTC; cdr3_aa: CASRDLWYEQYF
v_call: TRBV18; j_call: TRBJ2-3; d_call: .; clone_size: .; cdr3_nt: TGTGCCAGCTCAGACGAATACACAGATACGCAGTATTTT; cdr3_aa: CASSDEYTDTQYF
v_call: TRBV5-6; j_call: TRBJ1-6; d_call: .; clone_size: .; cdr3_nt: TGTGCCAGCAGCTTCGACAGCTCCTATAATTCACCCCTCCACTTT; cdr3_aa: CASSFDSSYNSPLHF
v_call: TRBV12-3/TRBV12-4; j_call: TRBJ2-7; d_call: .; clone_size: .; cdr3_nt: TGTGCCAGTACTCAGGGGTGGGAGCAGTACTTC; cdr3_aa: CASTQGWEQYF
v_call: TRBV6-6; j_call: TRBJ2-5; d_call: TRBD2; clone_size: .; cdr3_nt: TGTGCCAGCACTACTGTTGCTAGCGGGAGGGGGGAGACCCAGTACTTC; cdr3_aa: CASTTVASGRGETQYF
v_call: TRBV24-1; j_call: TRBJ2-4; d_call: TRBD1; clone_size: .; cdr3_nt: TGTGCCACCTCGGACAGGGTCAACATTCAGTACTTC; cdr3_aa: CATSDRVNIQYF
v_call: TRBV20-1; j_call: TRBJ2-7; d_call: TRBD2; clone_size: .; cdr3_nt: TGCAGTGCTAGTATTGAGCGGGAGGGCTGGTACGAGCAGTACTTC; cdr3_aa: CSASIEREGWYEQYF
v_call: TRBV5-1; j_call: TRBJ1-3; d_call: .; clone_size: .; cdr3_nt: TGCGCCAGCAGCTTGGGGGACCCTGGAAACACCATATATTTT; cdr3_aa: CASSLGDPGNTIYF
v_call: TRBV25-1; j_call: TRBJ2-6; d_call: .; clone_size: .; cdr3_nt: TGTGCCAGCAGTGAGTTCTCTGGGGCCAACGTCCTGACTTTC; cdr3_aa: CASSEFSGANVLTF
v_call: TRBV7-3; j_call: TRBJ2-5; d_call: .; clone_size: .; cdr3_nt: TGTGCCAGCAGCTTAATAGGGCCTGGGGACCGGGAGACCCAGTACTTC; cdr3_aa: CASSLIGPGDRETQYF